The sequence of this TCR beta chain was determined in a study of blood T cell dynamics during melanoma immunotherapy. Whole-study context: Patients with metastatic melanoma got pembrolizumab or nivolumab-ipilimumab as first-line care.

The sample's time point: pre-treatment baseline. DNA loading was fixed at 350 ng for all bulk PBMC samples. Only in-frame clones appear in the TCRdb table, and some are missing; sequencing was by immunoSEQ multiplex PCR. The table lists some 4,300 clones, less than 90% of them singletons. Per the germline V gene, CDR1 is SGHTS and CDR2 is YDEGEE. The CDR3 is 13 residues long. Trimming took off 5 bases at V and 9 bases at J, with 15 bases between the two ends. This rearrangement joins TRBV5-8 to TRBJ1-5; perhaps TRBD1 as D (5 bases). The source was blood, collected from a patient treated with checkpoint blockade. The origin of this receptor is a human donor with melanoma. In DNA form, the CDR3 reads TGTGCCAGCAGTTTACAGGCGCCGGGGCCCCAGCATTTT. This encodes CASSLQAPGPQHF.